This T cell receptor beta chain was sequenced during a study of neurological immune-mediated disorders. Overall study findings and caveats: TCR clonal expansion peaked in HTLV-1-associated myelopathy patients and was lowest in multiple sclerosis patients.

Synthesis of cDNA was accomplished via 5'RACE employing 10-nucleotide random UMIs. Every sequencing run returned over 160 million TCR-beta sequences, which were derived from 15-18 subjects. TCRdb used MiXCR to reprocess the 5' RACE reads, holding one entry per CDR3 protein. Found here are 28,000 or so distinct CDR3 sequences, 20% to 25% of them singletons; the top ten hold roughly 17%. This clonotype was seen repeatedly, ten times or more. Its antigen is currently unknown. The sample comprised PBMCs. This receptor was obtained from a woman aged 55-75 years in good health.

For the CDR3, the DNA is TGTGCCAGCAGCACGACCAGCTTTTCCGGGGAGCTGTTTTTT. It yields the protein CASSTTSFSGELFF. The V gene is TRBV6-2 or TRBV6-3, the J gene TRBJ2-2; D remains ambiguous. The germline gives CDR1 MNHEY, CDR2 SVGEGT. This CDR3 has 14 residues. The germline V and J ends were trimmed by 6 bases and 6 bases, with 14 bases remaining between them.